These T cell receptor beta chains were read from a single sample in a study of blood T cells in healthy people across ages. TCRdb fed the 5' RACE reads into MiXCR, producing one record per CDR3 protein. The sample comprises around 1,700,000 distinct CDR3 sequences, about 30% of which are singletons, and 7.7% rests with the top ten. Sequences were obtained from blood. The receptors were sampled from a woman aged 25 to 45 in good health. Both conserved end residues are part of each CDR3. D genes are given only for firm matches. The size field is filled for only some rows; it gives once, few, many or a size class.

>TRBJ2-5|-|17|-|TRBV2
CASKGGAITGNQETQYF
TGTGCCAGCAAAGGGGGAGCGATCACAGGGAACCAAGAGACCCAGTACTTC
>TRBJ2-3|few|13|-|TRBV20-1
CSAPETVSDTQYF
TGCAGTGCGCCCGAGACAGTGTCAGATACGCAGTATTTT
>TRBJ1-2|-|16|-|TRBV7-9
CASSLEGGQRLYGYTF
TGTGCCAGCAGCTTAGAGGGTGGACAGCGACTCTATGGCTACACCTTC
>TRBJ2-6|-|17|-|TRBV7-9
CASAGVYGGTGANVLTF
TGTGCCAGCGCAGGAGTTTATGGGGGGACTGGGGCCAACGTCCTGACTTTC
>TRBJ2-7|many|15|-|TRBV15
CATSRADTIPGEQYF
TGTGCCACCAGCAGAGCGGACACCATACCGGGCGAGCAGTACTTC
>TRBJ2-3|few|15|TRBD1|TRBV9
CASSVEGTGWDTQYF
TGTGCCAGCAGCGTAGAAGGGACAGGGTGGGATACGCAGTATTTT
>TRBJ1-5|-|12|-|TRBV7-9
CASRSLGQPQHF
TGTGCCAGCAGGTCACTAGGGCAGCCCCAGCATTTT
>TRBJ2-5|-|14|-|TRBV28
CASRPTLKHETQYF
TGTGCCAGCAGGCCCACCCTAAAGCATGAGACCCAGTACTTC
>TRBJ2-1|few|14|-|TRBV7-2
CASSLELVGNEQFF
TGTGCCAGCAGCTTGGAACTAGTGGGTAATGAGCAGTTCTTC
>TRBJ1-6|many|14|TRBD1|TRBV6-5
CASTMDRGGSPLHF
TGTGCCAGCACCATGGACAGGGGAGGTTCACCCCTCCACTTT
>TRBJ2-7|-|13|-|TRBV3-1
CASSQRSRNEQYF
TGTGCCAGCAGCCAACGGAGTAGGAACGAGCAGTACTTC
>TRBJ2-4|many|16|TRBD1|TRBV6-5
CASSPSGQYGKNIQYF
TGTGCCAGCAGTCCTTCGGGACAGTACGGCAAAAACATTCAGTACTTC
>TRBJ2-5|many|15|TRBD2|TRBV6-6
CASSYSPVAGETQYF
TGTGCCAGCAGTTACTCCCCGGTAGCGGGTGAGACCCAGTACTTC
>TRBJ2-2|few|20|TRBD1|TRBV25-1
CASRPGQGSGGIGDTGELFF
TGTGCCAGCAGACCGGGACAGGGGTCCGGAGGAATAGGCGACACCGGGGAGCTGTTTTTT
>TRBJ2-1|few|16|-|TRBV7-3
CASSLTLGGSYNEQFF
TGTGCCAGCAGCTTAACGTTGGGAGGCTCCTACAATGAGCAGTTCTTC
>TRBJ1-6|few|17|TRBD1|TRBV29-1
CSPESNRDRAENSPPHF
TGCAGTCCTGAATCCAACAGGGACAGGGCTGAGAATTCACCCCCCCACTTT
>TRBJ2-5|-|15|TRBD2|TRBV2
CASSPGLAGLQTQYF
TGTGCCAGCAGCCCGGGACTAGCGGGACTCCAGACCCAGTACTTC
>TRBJ2-3|-|13|-|TRBV7-2
CASSRGQRDTQYF
TGTGCCAGCAGCAGAGGGCAGAGAGATACGCAGTATTTT
>TRBJ2-5|-|14|-|TRBV12-5
CASGPGLALGEQYF
TGTGCTAGTGGTCCGGGACTGGCCCTCGGGGAGCAGTACTTC
>TRBJ2-7|few|14|TRBD1|TRBV9
CASSVSTGDYEQYF
TGTGCCAGCAGCGTCTCGACAGGGGACTACGAGCAGTACTTC
>TRBJ2-1|-|11|-|TRBV12-3/TRBV12-4
CASSLLETQFF
TGTGCCAGCAGTTTATTAGAGACCCAGTTCTTC
>TRBJ2-7|few|13|-|TRBV9
CASSDGLPYEQYF
TGTGCCAGCAGCGACGGGCTGCCCTACGAGCAGTACTTC
>TRBJ2-4|-|13|-|TRBV12-3/TRBV12-4
CASSLSHSQEQYF
TGTGCCAGCAGTTTGAGCCATTCTCAAGAGCAGTACTTC
>TRBJ1-1|-|14|-|TRBV7-9
CASTTPGVNTEAFF
TGTGCCAGCACCACCCCGGGGGTTAACACTGAAGCTTTCTTT
>TRBJ2-3|-|15|-|TRBV29-1
CSVGGGPTTTYTQYF
TGCAGCGTTGGCGGGGGCCCTACTACCACATATACGCAGTATTTT
>TRBJ1-5|-|15|TRBD1|TRBV4-1
CASSQGDREDQPQHF
TGCGCCAGCAGCCAAGGAGACAGGGAGGATCAGCCCCAGCATTTT
>TRBJ2-5|many|14|TRBD2|TRBV10-1
CASSSSGMQETQYF
TGCGCCAGCAGCTCTAGCGGGATGCAAGAGACCCAGTACTTC
>TRBJ2-7|-|21|-|TRBV11-2
CASSLGYRRYGLEGGGHEQYF
TGTGCCAGCAGCTTAGGGTATCGGCGTTACGGGCTCGAGGGAGGTGGGCACGAGCAGTACTTC
>TRBJ1-6|few|15|-|TRBV12-3/TRBV12-4
CASSPGELYNSPLHF
TGTGCCAGCAGCCCGGGGGAGCTGTATAATTCACCCCTCCACTTT
>TRBJ2-6|many|15|-|TRBV27
CASSLYTSGANVLTF
TGTGCCAGCAGTTTATACACCTCTGGGGCCAACGTCCTGACTTTC
>TRBJ1-5|-|16|-|TRBV4-1
CASSQEPGRSNQPQHF
TGCGCCAGCAGCCAAGAGCCAGGGCGGAGCAATCAGCCCCAGCATTTT
>TRBJ2-5|-|14|-|TRBV3-1
CASSRRDNQETQYF
TGTGCCAGCAGCCGGCGGGACAATCAAGAGACCCAGTACTTC
>TRBJ2-1|-|16|-|TRBV7-2
CASRLSGTESYNEQFF
TGTGCCAGCAGGCTGTCCGGGACGGAGTCCTACAATGAGCAGTTCTTC
>TRBJ1-2|few|14|-|TRBV5-5
CASSADKYAYGYTF
TGTGCCAGCAGCGCTGACAAGTACGCTTATGGCTACACCTTC
>TRBJ2-7|few|12|-|TRBV5-1
CASSYGVAEQYF
TGCGCCAGCAGCTACGGAGTGGCCGAGCAGTACTTC
>TRBJ2-1|-|12|-|TRBV29-1
CSAETPTYEQFF
TGCAGCGCAGAGACCCCCACCTACGAGCAGTTCTTC
>TRBJ2-3|-|16|TRBD2|TRBV10-3
CATQEGTSDSTDTQYF
TGTGCCACACAAGAGGGGACTAGCGATAGCACAGATACGCAGTATTTT
>TRBJ2-2|-|14|-|TRBV15
CATSRDRNTGELFF
TGTGCCACCAGCAGAGATCGGAACACCGGGGAGCTGTTTTTT
>TRBJ2-7|-|15|-|TRBV7-9
CASSPVAGGSYEQYF
TGTGCCAGCAGCCCCGTGGCAGGGGGGTCCTACGAGCAGTACTTC
>TRBJ1-3|-|15|-|TRBV5-5
CASRPTVCSGNTIYF
TGTGCCAGCAGGCCGACCGTTTGCTCTGGAAACACCATATATTTT